The T cell receptor beta chain under discussion was sequenced for a study of T cells in Graves' hyperthyroidism and ophthalmopathy. Germline CDR1 and CDR2: MDHEN and SYDVKM. The CDR3 runs to 13 residues. With V trimmed by 7 bases and J by 5 bases, 4 bases remained unmatched. The study based diagnoses on clinical symptoms, serum thyroxine and TRAb, thyroid ultrasound and orbital computed tomography. Ten or more counts support this clonotype. Amplification of TCR beta CDR3 regions was performed using RNA transcripts as template. The study used the HTBI primer set for a first-round RT-PCR of the TCR CDR3. Each CDR3 protein gets one entry after TCRdb re-called the multiplex PCR reads with MiXCR. The repertoire holds fewer than 750,000 distinct CDR3 sequences, with about 15% as singletons.

The sample comprised blood. The genes are TRBV28 and TRBJ2-2, with 7 bases lining up with TRBD2. The sequence came from a woman between 40 and 50 years old with Graves' ophthalmopathy. The CDR3 reads CASILRETGELFF. The CDR3 DNA sequence: TGTGCCAGCATCCTGCGGGAGACCGGGGAGCTGTTTTTT.